Listed here are 10 T cell receptor beta chains from one sample, sequenced in a study of T cell responses to AZD1222 COVID-19 vaccine (dated by TCRdb to about 2021). Taken with the paper, the label for time point translates to: baseline before first vaccination. The library was prepared using the immunoSEQ multiplex PCR assay. TCRdb holds this immuneACCESS table with in-frame rearrangements only. Some clones are missing; in checked studies, unresolved V genes explain under half, and the rest has no known cause. This sample holds about 120,000 clones; 90% to 95% were observed only once. About 3% of the sample belongs to the ten largest clones. Sequenced material: peripheral blood, taken on day 0 of AZD1222 vaccination. The receptor source for this set is an adult in good health.

The chain links TRBV27 to TRBJ1-5; unclear D gene. This CDR3 has 13 amino acids. Deletions cut 3 bases from V and 4 bases from J, with 7 bases between. CDR1 MNHEY and CDR2 SMNVEV come from the germline V gene (reference sequence). This CDR3 reads CASSFGGNQPQHF. In DNA, the CDR3 is TGTGCCAGCAGTTTTGGAGGGAATCAGCCCCAGCATTTT.

V usage is TRBV10-2 and J usage is TRBJ2-7; TRBD1 matches 9 bases. Trimming at V came to 3 bases and at J to 1 base, leaving 4 bases not matched to a gene. The germline V gene encodes CDR1 WSHSY and CDR2 SAAADI. This CDR3 spans 15 amino acids. The CDR3, as DNA: TGCGCCAGCAGTGAAGCCGGGACAGGGTCCTACGAGCAGTACTTC. Residues: CASSEAGTGSYEQYF.

V and J are TRBV10-2 and TRBJ2-5; 9 bases agree with TRBD2. The CDR3 spans 15 residues. CDR1 and CDR2 from the germline V gene are WSHSY and SAAADI. Trimming took 6 bases from V and 5 from J; bases not matched to a gene: 10. This CDR3 reads CASSFQLAGKETQYF. The CDR3 DNA reads TGCGCCAGCAGCTTCCAACTAGCGGGTAAGGAGACCCAGTACTTC.

This chain uses TRBV4-2 with TRBJ1-3; 7 bases match TRBD1. Unmatched junction bases numbered 6, after V lost 4 bases and J lost 0 bases. Germline CDR1 LGHNA, CDR2 YNFKEQ. This CDR3 has 16 residues. The CDR3 region has the DNA TGTGCCAGCAGCCCTCTACAGGGGAGCTCTGGAAACACCATATATTTT. This sequence encodes CASSPLQGSSGNTIYF.

V usage is TRBV6-6 and J usage is TRBJ2-6; TRBD1 agrees at 7 bases. J gave up 0 bases and V 5 bases, and 10 bases lay outside the gene matches. Germline V CDR1 and CDR2: MNHNY, SVGAGI (reference sequence). The CDR3 covers 18 residues. CDR3 nucleotides: TGTGCCAGCAGTCCCATAGGACAGGCTTCCTCTGGGGCCAACGTCCTGACTTTC. Residues: CASSPIGQASSGANVLTF.

This chain joins TRBV5-4 and TRBJ2-1; TRBD2 might be the D (5 bases). This CDR3 is 16 amino acids long. Germline CDR1 is SGHNT and CDR2 is YYREEE (reference sequence). Trimming left V 0 bases short and J 0 bases short, with 10 bases between. CDR3 protein: CASSLGGTSSYNEQFF. CDR3 nucleotides: TGTGCCAGCAGCTTGGGCGGCACTAGCTCCTACAATGAGCAGTTCTTC.

V usage is TRBV28 and J usage is TRBJ1-1; TRBD1 aligns across 9 bases. The V gene's germline CDR1 is MDHEN and CDR2 SYDVKM. Trimming cost V 2 bases and J 5 bases; bases outside gene matches: 6. CDR3 size: 15 residues. The CDR3 sequence: CASSLPQGARTEAFF. As DNA, the CDR3 is TGTGCCAGCAGTTTACCACAGGGGGCGCGTACTGAAGCTTTCTTT.

The rearrangement joins TRBV29-1 to TRBJ2-7; 7 bases line up with TRBD2. The CDR3 runs to 13 residues. Germline CDR1 reads SQVTM; CDR2 reads ANQGSEA. After removal of 4 bases from V and 6 bases from J, the junction contained 9 bases not matched to a gene. The CDR3 DNA reads TGCAGCGTTGGAAAGGGCGGGAGACCCGAGCAGTACTTC. It specifies CSVGKGGRPEQYF.

This clone is medium-sized (0.01 to 0.1%) within its sample. The chain employs TRBV14 and TRBJ1-1; 10 bases map to TRBD1. This CDR3 has 15 amino acids. The V segment lost 4 bases and the J segment 0 bases; nucleotides outside the gene matches: 2. Germline CDR1 is SGHDN and CDR2 is FVKESK. Written as DNA, the CDR3 is TGTGCCAGCAGCCGACAGGGGGCACTGAACACTGAAGCTTTCTTT. It encodes CASSRQGALNTEAFF.

The gene calls are TRBV29-1 and TRBJ1-1; D gene uncertain. Trimming pared 7 bases from V and 1 base from J, leaving 4 bases between. This CDR3 is built from 10 residues. Per the germline V gene, CDR1 is SQVTM and CDR2 is ANQGSEA. As DNA, the CDR3 is TGCAGCGCCGAGAACACTGAAGCTTTCTTT. As protein: CSAENTEAFF.